One T cell receptor beta chain is described in this entry. No antigen is known for it. Germline V gene lookup returns CDR1 SEHNR and CDR2 FQNEAQ (reference sequence). Trimming removed 4 bases from V and 2 bases from J; junction bases left unmatched: 15. CDR3 length: 19 amino acids. Peripheral blood was drawn, 7.5 to 10 milliliters per donor. This sample was included in a study of blood T cells in healthy people across ages. A sample-barcoded 5' primer and a J-beta primer mix were used in a second PCR of about 7 to 12 cycles. Each cDNA was tagged by a template-switch adaptor containing 12 random nucleotides. TCRdb reprocessed the 5' RACE reads via MiXCR and lists one record per CDR3 protein. The table has 700,000 to 950,000 distinct CDR3 sequences, 58% seen once; the top ten hold over 20%. Study findings and constraints: Long-lived donors exceeded aged donors in naive CD4+ cells and diversity.

The receptor was derived from a man aged 25-40 years in good health. The sample taken for sequencing was blood. The V and J genes are TRBV7-9 and TRBJ2-7; 12 nucleotides agree with TRBD2. The CDR3 DNA follows: TGTGCCAGCAGCTCCACAATTCGGACTAGCGGGGCGGACACCTACGAGCAGTACTTC. It encodes CASSSTIRTSGADTYEQYF.